Included here is one T cell receptor beta chain sequence, with context. The CDR3 extends over 16 amino acids. With 6 bases clipped from V and 1 base from J, the junction kept 9 bases outside the gene matches. CDR1 and CDR2 from the germline V gene are MDHEN and SYDVKM. This record comes from a study of cytomegalovirus exposure and HLA in healthy donors. The PCR was carried out with 60 Vbeta primers and 13 Jbeta primers. Clones were sequenced by immunoSEQ multiplex PCR, and TCRdb holds only the in-frame ones, with some missing. This sample yields some 110,000 clones, of which more than 75% are seen a single time; under 6.5% belongs to the top ten.

The receptor's source is a woman in her forties or fifties in good health and CMV-seropositive. The chain uses TRBV28 and TRBJ2-3; TRBD2 aligns across 8 bases. The material sequenced was PBMCs. CDR3 nucleotides: TGTGCCAGCAGCGGGGCAGGGCGGGGGGGCACAGATACGCAGTATTTT. This codes for CASSGAGRGGTDTQYF.